The 3 T cell receptor beta chains reported below all come from one sample, sequenced in a study of blood T cell repertoires in COVID-19. The table came from immunoSEQ multiplex PCR; TCRdb's copy has only in-frame clones and leaves some out. The sample consists of over 250,000 clones, around 86% of them appearing once. Sequencing input: peripheral blood. Receptors originate from a man in his forties or fifties who had recovered from COVID-19.

This chain joins TRBV14 and TRBJ2-1; possible D gene TRBD1, 6 bases. The CDR3 length is 18 residues. Trimming took 2 bases from V and 1 from J, leaving 18 bases between them. Germline values: CDR1 SGHDN, CDR2 FVKESK. The CDR3 DNA reads as TGTGCCAGCAGCCAAAAGTTTACAGGGATTGTGTCCTACAATGAGCAGTTCTTC. Amino acid sequence: CASSQKFTGIVSYNEQFF.

The chain is built from TRBV7-9 and TRBJ2-1; D is ambiguous. The CDR3 totals 16 residues. V was shortened by 5 bases and J by 0 bases, with 14 bases between the two germline ends. The germline gives CDR1 SEHNR, CDR2 FQNEAQ (reference sequence). CDR3 protein: CASSPRVVSSYNEQFF. The CDR3 DNA sequence: TGTGCCAGCAGCCCCCGGGTCGTCAGCTCCTACAATGAGCAGTTCTTC.

This chain links TRBV5-4 with TRBJ1-2, with D tentatively TRBD1 (5 bases). CDR1 is SGHNT, CDR2 YYREEE, per germline (reference sequence). V was trimmed by 5 bases and J by 0 bases, leaving 17 bases between them. The CDR3 runs to 16 residues. CDR3 in DNA: TGTGCCAGCAGGGGCAGGGCTATGACCCCTAACTATGGCTACACCTTC. This encodes CASRGRAMTPNYGYTF.